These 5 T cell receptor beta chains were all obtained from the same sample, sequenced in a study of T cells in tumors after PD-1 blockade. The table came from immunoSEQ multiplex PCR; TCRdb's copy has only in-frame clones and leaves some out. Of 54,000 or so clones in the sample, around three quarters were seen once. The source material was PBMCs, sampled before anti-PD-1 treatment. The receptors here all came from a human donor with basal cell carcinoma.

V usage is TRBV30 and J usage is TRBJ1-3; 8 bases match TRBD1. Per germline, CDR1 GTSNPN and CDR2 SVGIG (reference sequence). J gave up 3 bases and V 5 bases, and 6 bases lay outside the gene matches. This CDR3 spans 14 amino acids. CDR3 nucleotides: TGTGCCTGGGGACAGGGTGGGGGTGGAAACACCATATATTTT. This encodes CAWGQGGGGNTIYF.

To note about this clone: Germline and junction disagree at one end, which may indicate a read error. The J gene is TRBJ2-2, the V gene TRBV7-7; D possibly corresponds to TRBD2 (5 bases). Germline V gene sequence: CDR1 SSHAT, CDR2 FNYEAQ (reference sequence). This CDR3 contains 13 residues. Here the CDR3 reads CASSSTGTGELFF. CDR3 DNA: TGTGCTAGCAGCTCAACGGGGACCGGGGAGCTGTTTTTT.

CDR3 loop: CASTTRPGTIYNEQFF. The CDR3 nucleotides are TGTGCCAGTACAACCCGTCCCGGGACAATCTACAATGAGCAGTTCTTC. This sequence joins TRBV19 and TRBJ2-1; TRBD1 is a possible D gene (6 bases). There are 16 residues in the CDR3. Trimming removed 7 bases from V and 3 bases from J, with 19 bases in between. Germline CDR1 and CDR2: LNHDA and SQIVND (reference sequence).

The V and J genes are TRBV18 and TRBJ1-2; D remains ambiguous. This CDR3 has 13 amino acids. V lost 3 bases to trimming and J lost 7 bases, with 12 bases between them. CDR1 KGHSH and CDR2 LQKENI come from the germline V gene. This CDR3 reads CASSPSGEVGYTF. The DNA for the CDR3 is TGTGCCAGCTCACCGTCCGGGGAGGTTGGCTACACCTTC.

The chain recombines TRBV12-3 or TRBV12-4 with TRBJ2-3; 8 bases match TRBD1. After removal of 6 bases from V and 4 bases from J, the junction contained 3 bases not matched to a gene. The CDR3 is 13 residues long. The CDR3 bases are TGTGCCAGCAGGACGACAGGGGCAGATACGCAGTATTTT. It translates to CASRTTGADTQYF.